Following are 26 T cell receptor beta chains from one sample sequenced in a study of blood T cell repertoires in COVID-19 (dated by TCRdb to 2018 to 2021). The library was built by means of the immunoSEQ multiplex PCR assay. TCRdb carries this immuneACCESS record with in-frame sequences only. Its versions omit some clonotypes, under half of them owing to an unresolved V gene in the studies checked, with the rest unexplained. Within this sample are 300,000 to 400,000 clones, with about 90% of them counted one time only. Jointly, the top ten make up less than 3.5% of the sample. The sample comprised peripheral blood. The receptors were gathered from a woman aged 18-30 years who had recovered from COVID-19.

This chain joins TRBV24-1 and TRBJ1-1; possible D gene TRBD1, 5 bases. Per germline, CDR1 KGHDR and CDR2 SFDVKD. V gave up 5 bases and J gave up 10 bases, with 19 bases separating them. This CDR3 is built from 14 residues. CDR3 bases: TGTGCCACCAGTGCCCTTCGCCAGGGTTCGGTAGCTTTCTTT. Its translation: CATSALRQGSVAFF.

The rearrangement links TRBV9 to TRBJ2-3; D may be TRBD2 (7 bases). CDR1 is SGDLS and CDR2 is YYNGEE in the germline V gene. The V end was cut by 4 bases, the J end by 5 bases, with 17 bases between. The CDR3 covers 15 residues. This chain's CDR3 is CASSTQGRVRDTQYF. CDR3 sequence (DNA): TGTGCCAGCAGCACCCAGGGGAGGGTAAGAGATACGCAGTATTTT.

This clone was seen once. The CDR3 loop reads CASSLQAGRNTIYF. The CDR3 coding sequence is TGTGCCAGCAGCCTCCAGGCGGGCAGAAACACCATATATTTT. The gene calls are TRBV3-1 (or the pseudogene TRBV3-2) and TRBJ1-3; D gene uncertain. Germline assignment: CDR1 LGHDT and CDR2 YNNKEL (reference sequence). This CDR3 has 14 residues. Trimming took 4 bases from V and 5 from J, leaving 12 bases between them.

V is TRBV18 and J is TRBJ2-3; 12 positions agree with TRBD2. Trimming cost V 4 bases and J 6 bases; bases outside gene matches: 5. Germline CDR1 reads KGHSH; CDR2 reads LQKENI. The CDR3 length is 15 residues. For the CDR3, the DNA is TGTGCCAGCTCACGACGGACTAGCGGGACCGATACGCAGTATTTT. It translates to CASSRRTSGTDTQYF.

V usage is TRBV7-9 and J usage is TRBJ2-7, with 9 bases fitting TRBD1. The CDR3 covers 14 residues. Germline V CDR1 and CDR2: SEHNR, FQNEAQ (reference sequence). V lost 2 bases, J lost 4 bases, and 3 bases stayed unmatched. CDR3 protein: CASSLPGQGYEQYV. The CDR3 nucleotides are TGTGCCAGCAGCTTACCGGGACAGGGATACGAGCAGTACGTC.

This clone was found once. The rearrangement uses TRBV24-1 and TRBJ2-1; 11 bases line up with TRBD2. The V gene's germline CDR1 is KGHDR and CDR2 SFDVKD. V was clipped by 7 bases and J by 6 bases; unmatched bases: 10. This CDR3 is built from 16 residues. As DNA, the CDR3 is TGTGCCACCAGCCGACTGGGGACTAGCGGTTCCAATGAGCAGTTCTTC. Encoded protein: CATSRLGTSGSNEQFF.

The chain is built from TRBV3-1 (or the pseudogene TRBV3-2) and TRBJ2-2; TRBD2 is a possible D gene (6 bases). Germline CDR1 and CDR2: LGHDT and YNNKEL (reference sequence). Trimming shortened V by 8 bases and J by 5 bases, and 21 bases separated the two germline ends. The CDR3 has 16 residues. CDR3 DNA sequence: TGTGCCAGCTCCCCCAAATGGGGGAGGAGTACCGGGGAGCTGTTTTTT. Translation gives CASSPKWGRSTGELFF.

In DNA, the CDR3 is TGCAGTGCTAGTGCCGGGACTAGCGGGACCTGGGATGAGCAGTTCTTC. Encoded protein: CSASAGTSGTWDEQFF. This chain links TRBV20-1 with TRBJ2-1; 13 bases align to TRBD2. After removal of 3 bases from V and 8 bases from J, the junction contained 10 bases not matched to a gene. Per germline, CDR1 DFQATT and CDR2 SNEGSKA (reference sequence). This CDR3 spans 16 amino acids.

The rearrangement uses TRBV9 and TRBJ2-3, with a weak D call TRBD2 (5 bases). The germline V gene has CDR1 SGDLS and CDR2 YYNGEE. This CDR3 is built from 16 residues. V was clipped by 3 bases and J by 2 bases, with 16 bases between them. The CDR3 nucleotides are TGTGCCAGCAGCGAGGGCCGCGGGCGGATCACAGATACGCAGTATTTT. This codes for CASSEGRGRITDTQYF.

V gene TRBV2 combines with J gene TRBJ2-5, with D perhaps TRBD2 (5 bases). The germline V and J ends were trimmed by 5 bases and 2 bases, with 9 bases remaining between them. Germline CDR1 reads SNHLY; CDR2 reads FYNNEI. This CDR3 has 13 amino acids. The CDR3 reads CASSPDFQETQYF. CDR3 nucleotides: TGTGCCAGCAGTCCGGACTTTCAAGAGACCCAGTACTTC.

The rearrangement uses TRBV5-1 and TRBJ1-2; D is unclear. Trimming pared 0 bases from V and 7 bases from J, leaving 10 bases between. The germline gives CDR1 SGHRS, CDR2 YFSETQ. This CDR3 has 13 residues. The CDR3 DNA follows: TGCGCCAGCAGCTTGGCGGGGATGAGTGGCTACACCTTC. This encodes CASSLAGMSGYTF.

The chain joins TRBV2 to TRBJ1-5, with TRBD1 identical over 7 bases. This CDR3 has 14 residues. J was trimmed by 4 bases and V by 2 bases; bases with no gene match: 2. CDR1 is SNHLY and CDR2 is FYNNEI in the germline V gene. CDR3 loop: CASSERDRNQPQHF. CDR3 nucleotide sequence: TGTGCCAGCAGTGAAAGGGACAGAAATCAGCCCCAGCATTTT.

This clone is a singleton in its sample. The chain joins TRBV7-9 to TRBJ2-5, with 12 positions matching TRBD2. With V trimmed by 3 bases and J by 5 bases, 7 bases remained unmatched. The CDR3 totals 16 residues. Germline CDR1 SEHNR, CDR2 FQNEAQ (reference sequence). The CDR3: CASSFAGTSGLETQYF. The CDR3 DNA reads as TGTGCCAGCAGCTTTGCCGGGACTAGCGGGTTGGAGACCCAGTACTTC. Variable domain in full (rest from reference TRBV7-9 and TRBJ2-5): DTGVSQNPRHKITKRGQNVTFRCDPISEHNRLYWYRQTLGQGPEFLTYFQNEAQLEKSRLLSDRFSAERPKGSFSTLEIQRTEQGDSAMYLCASSFAGTSGLETQYFGPGTRLLVL.

This rearrangement joins TRBV5-1 to TRBJ2-3, with a weak D call TRBD2 (5 bases). The CDR3 spans 15 residues. Trimming pared 4 bases from V and 1 base from J, leaving 13 bases between. CDR1 and CDR2 from the germline V gene are SGHRS and YFSETQ. The CDR3 reads CASSSGVLGTDTQYF. Written as DNA, the CDR3 is TGCGCCAGCAGCAGCGGAGTTCTGGGCACAGATACGCAGTATTTT.

This clone came up a few times. This chain joins TRBV12-5 and TRBJ1-4, with TRBD1 matching 7 bases. The junction had 16 bases not matched to a gene; V was cut back by 2 bases and J by 7 bases. Looked up from germline, CDR1 is LGHNT and CDR2 is FRNRAP. The CDR3 is made up of 18 amino acids. The CDR3 region has the DNA TGTGCTAGTGGTTTGCTCGGCGGGGTAGACAGGGTTAGTGAAAAACTGTTTTTT. Its protein is CASGLLGGVDRVSEKLFF.

This chain links TRBV3-1 (or the pseudogene TRBV3-2) with TRBJ1-6; D call uncertain. The germline V gene encodes CDR1 LGHDT and CDR2 YNNKEL (reference sequence). This CDR3 is 12 amino acids long. Between the trimmed V and J ends, which lost 3 bases and 14 bases, there was a span of 11 bases. CDR3 DNA: TGTGCCAGCAGCCATTTAGGGAGGGCCCTCCACTTT. The encoded protein is CASSHLGRALHF.

V gene TRBV3-1 (or the pseudogene TRBV3-2) combines with J gene TRBJ1-5; D is undetermined. The V end lost 3 bases, the J end lost 0 bases, and 6 bases lay between the germline ends. This CDR3 region has 14 residues. Germline values: CDR1 LGHDT, CDR2 YNNKEL (reference sequence). The CDR3 region has the DNA TGTGCCAGCAGCCAGACACATAGCAATCAGCCCCAGCATTTT. The encoded protein is CASSQTHSNQPQHF.

V gene TRBV6-5 combines with J gene TRBJ1-6; D gene unclear. The CDR3 covers 13 residues. V gave up 7 bases and J gave up 7 bases, with 11 bases separating them. From germline, CDR1 is MNHEY and CDR2 SVGAGI. The CDR3 sequence: CASTRGQNSPLHF. DNA of the CDR3: TGTGCCAGCACTCGGGGTCAAAATTCACCCCTCCACTTT.

Here the CDR3 DNA reads TGTGCCAGCTCAAGCGGGGCCCACAGAGATGAGCAGTTCTTC. Protein product: CASSSGAHRDEQFF. The genes are TRBV7-9 and TRBJ2-1; the match to TRBD2 covers 7 bases. The germline V gene has CDR1 SEHNR and CDR2 FQNEAQ (reference sequence). CDR3 length: 14 residues. V dropped 8 bases and J dropped 8; count of bases not matched to a gene: 12.

This chain connects TRBV19 to TRBJ2-1, with 11 bases that match TRBD2. This CDR3 is 16 amino acids long. Germline V gene data show CDR1 as LNHDA and CDR2 as SQIVND (reference sequence). Trimming at V came to 5 bases and at J to 4 bases, leaving 7 bases not matched to a gene. CDR3 DNA sequence: TGTGCCAGTAGTGATCTAGCGGGAGGTACTTACAATGAGCAGTTCTTC. Translated, it gives CASSDLAGGTYNEQFF.

The rearrangement joins TRBV12-5 to TRBJ1-4; 7 bases align to TRBD1. Germline-derived CDR1 and CDR2 are LGHNT and FRNRAP. CDR3 length: 14 residues. V gave up 5 bases and J gave up 3 bases; unmatched junction bases: 3. Here the CDR3 DNA reads TGTGCTAGTGGTACGGGACAGTCTAATGAAAAACTGTTTTTT. Protein: CASGTGQSNEKLFF.

The CDR3: CASSQEDGSPTPGEQYV. As DNA, the CDR3 is TGCGCCAGCAGCCAAGAAGATGGCAGCCCCACGCCGGGCGAGCAGTACGTC. V and J are TRBV4-3 and TRBJ2-7; no definite D call. The V end lost 0 bases, the J end lost 6 bases, and 21 bases lay between the germline ends. CDR1 is LGHNA and CDR2 is YSLEER in the germline V gene. The CDR3 consists of 17 residues.

This rearrangement joins TRBV6-2 or TRBV6-3 to TRBJ1-5; D might be TRBD1 (5 bases). Germline assignment: CDR1 MNHEY and CDR2 SVGEGT. This CDR3 has 17 residues. V was clipped by 5 bases and J by 5 bases, with 22 bases between them. DNA for the CDR3: TGTGCCAGCAGTCGGTTCGGGGGGGAAGCGGCGTATCAGCCCCAGCATTTT. As protein: CASSRFGGEAAYQPQHF.

The V gene is TRBV5-6, the J gene TRBJ2-7; D gene uncertain. Germline V gene sequence: CDR1 SGHDT, CDR2 YYEEEE. Trimming took off 2 bases at V and 0 bases at J, with 9 bases between the two ends. The CDR3 runs 14 residues. The CDR3 protein is CASSFSSISYEQYV. In DNA, the CDR3 is TGTGCCAGCAGCTTTAGCTCTATCTCCTACGAGCAGTACGTC.

CDR3: CASSHILAGGGPDTQYF. The CDR3 DNA reads TGCGCCAGCAGCCACATACTAGCGGGAGGTGGCCCAGATACGCAGTATTTT. The J gene is TRBJ2-3, the V gene TRBV4-3; 12 bases fit TRBD2. CDR1 LGHNA and CDR2 YSLEER come from the germline V gene. The trim removed 3 bases at V and 4 bases at J, leaving 8 bases unmatched. This CDR3 region has 17 residues.

This clone was observed a few times. CDR3 sequence (DNA): TGTGCCATCAGTGACGAGGCTAGCGGCGGGGAGCTGTTTTTT. Translation gives CAISDEASGGELFF. The V gene is TRBV10-3, the J gene TRBJ2-2, with 7 bases aligning to TRBD2. V was clipped by 3 bases and J by 7 bases; unmatched bases: 5. This CDR3 comprises 14 residues. Germline-derived CDR1 and CDR2 are ENHRY and SYGVKD.